A single sample gave rise to the 8 T cell receptor beta chains below, sequenced in a study of shared clonotypes between healthy human individuals (dated by TCRdb to the early 2020s). Libraries were built with the immunoSEQ multiplex PCR assay. In TCRdb, the immuneACCESS table is reduced to in-frame sequences with V and J assigned. These tables do not hold every clone; where another copy was compared, an unresolved V gene accounts for under half, and the others remain unexplained. This sample comprises about 480,000 clones, less than 85% of them detected only once. Around 13% of the sample comes from the top ten. Material: PBMCs. The origin of the receptors is a woman in her forties in good health. Some clones in this sample may be carry-over from other donors' samples.

This clone was seen a handful of times. The gene calls are TRBV7-9 and TRBJ1-1, with D unresolved. CDR1 and CDR2 (germline): SEHNR, FQNEAQ (reference sequence). CDR3 length equals 12 residues. The V end lost 1 base, the J end lost 11 bases, and 11 bases lay between the germline ends. CDR3: CASSLVGLRAFF. The CDR3, as DNA: TGTGCCAGCAGCTTAGTGGGTTTGAGGGCTTTCTTT. The entire variable domain, with the rest obtained from reference TRBV7-9 and TRBJ1-1, is as follows: DTGVSQNPRHKITKRGQNVTFRCDPISEHNRLYWYRQTLGQGPEFLTYFQNEAQLEKSRLLSDRFSAERPKGSFSTLEIQRTEQGDSAMYLCASSLVGLRAFFGQGTRLTVV.

The rearrangement joins TRBV5-4 to TRBJ2-1; D tentatively fits TRBD1 or TRBD2 (5 bases each). CDR1 SGHNT and CDR2 YYREEE come from the germline V gene (reference sequence). Trimming took off 7 bases at V and 6 bases at J, with 17 bases between the two ends. The CDR3 extends over 14 amino acids. The CDR3 sequence: CASSGSSRVNEQFF. CDR3 nucleotide sequence: TGTGCCAGCTCAGGTTCTAGCAGGGTCAATGAGCAGTTCTTC.

The CDR3 is CASSVAGGNEQFF. The DNA of the CDR3 is TGTGCCAGCAGTGTGGCAGGGGGCAATGAGCAGTTCTTC. The rearrangement uses TRBV25-1 and TRBJ2-1; 7 bases line up with TRBD1. The CDR3 length is 13 residues. The germline V gene has CDR1 MGHDK and CDR2 SYGVNS. With 4 bases clipped from V and 6 bases from J, the junction kept 3 bases outside the gene matches. The entire variable domain, with the rest obtained from reference TRBV25-1 and TRBJ2-1, is as follows: EADIYQTPRYLVIGTGKKITLECSQTMGHDKMYWYQQDPGMELHLIHYSYGVNSTEKGDLSSESTVSRIRTEHFPLTLESARPSHTSQYLCASSVAGGNEQFFGPGTRLTVL.

Concerning this clone itself: This sequence is one base from a far larger clone and is likely a read error. The chain joins TRBV7-9 to TRBJ2-5; 7 nucleotides align to TRBD2. The CDR3 covers 11 residues. The V gene end was trimmed by 5 bases and the J gene end by 9 bases; junction bases not matched to a gene: 3. Germline V gives CDR1 SEHNR, CDR2 FQNEAQ (reference sequence). CDR3: CASSPREAQYF. The CDR3 nucleotides are TGTGCCAGCAGCCCCCGGGAGGCCCAGTACTTC.

This rearrangement joins TRBV7-2 to TRBJ1-4; D not certain. Germline V gene sequence: CDR1 SGHTA, CDR2 FQGNSA. V lost 5 bases and J 7 bases, leaving 11 bases between the germline ends. The CDR3 covers 13 residues. The CDR3 loop is CASSNDRREKLFF. The CDR3 DNA sequence: TGTGCCAGCAGCAATGATCGGCGTGAAAAACTGTTTTTT.

CDR3 sequence (DNA): TGTGCCAGCAGCTCGAGCGGAAACTCCTACGAGCAGTACTTC. Translating it yields CASSSSGNSYEQYF. This rearrangement joins TRBV7-9 to TRBJ2-7, with D tentatively TRBD2 (5 bases). The germline V gene has CDR1 SEHNR and CDR2 FQNEAQ (reference sequence). CDR3 length: 14 residues. Deletions cut 4 bases from V and 0 bases from J, with 10 bases between.

The chain is built from TRBV27 and TRBJ2-1, with 9 bases lining up with TRBD1. The CDR3 contains 17 residues. The V gene end was trimmed by 5 bases and the J gene end by 1 base; junction bases not matched to a gene: 9. The V gene's germline CDR1 is MNHEY and CDR2 SMNVEV (reference sequence). In DNA form, the CDR3 reads TGTGCCAGCAGTACCTGGACAGGGGTCGGTTCCTACAATGAGCAGTTCTTC. Translated, it gives CASSTWTGVGSYNEQFF.

The table lists this clone with a few counts. The V and J genes are TRBV19 and TRBJ1-1, with 8 bases fitting TRBD1. The germline CDR1 and CDR2 sequences are LNHDA and SQIVND (reference sequence). With 7 bases clipped from V and 8 bases from J, the junction kept 15 bases outside the gene matches. This CDR3 has 15 amino acids. CDR3 in DNA: TGTGCCAGTACCATCCTCGCCCAGGGGGCGGACGAAGCTTTCTTT. It yields the protein CASTILAQGADEAFF. Full variable domain (remainder filled in from reference TRBV19 and TRBJ1-1): DGGITQSPKYLFRKEGQNVTLSCEQNLNHDAMYWYRQDPGQGLRLIYYSQIVNDFQKGDIAEGYSVSREKKESFPLTVTSAQKNPTAFYLCASTILAQGADEAFFGQGTRLTVV.